Below, 7 T cell receptor beta chains from the same sample are listed, as sequenced in a study of blood T cell repertoires in COVID-19. The method was immunoSEQ multiplex PCR; TCRdb's version includes in-frame clones alone and lacks a portion of them. The repertoire holds about 190,000 clones, roughly 80% seen once, with 9.5% to 15% in the top ten. Source material: peripheral blood. The receptors originated from a woman aged 45-60 years with acute or convalescent COVID-19.

This sequence joins TRBV30 and TRBJ1-5, with 7 bases matching TRBD1. Germline values: CDR1 GTSNPN, CDR2 SVGIG (reference sequence). The J segment lost 7 bases and the V segment lost 3 bases, leaving 9 bases of the junction unmatched. The CDR3 length is 14 residues. The CDR3 DNA follows: TGTGCCTGGAGCAGGGACAGTCCCAACCAGCCCCAGCATTTT. Its protein product is CAWSRDSPNQPQHF. Filled out from reference TRBV30 and TRBJ1-5, the complete variable domain reads SQTIHQWPATLVQPVGSPLSLECTVEGTSNPNLYWYRQAAGRGLQLLFYSVGIGQISSEVPQNLSASRPQDRQFILSSKKLLLSDSGFYLCAWSRDSPNQPQHFGDGTRLSIL.

This chain joins TRBV14 and TRBJ2-2; weak D call: TRBD2 (7 bases). Trimming removed 3 bases from V and 0 bases from J, with 11 bases in between. Germline lookup yields CDR1 SGHDN and CDR2 FVKESK. CDR3 length: 16 amino acids. Here the CDR3 reads CASSHGGGANTGELFF. CDR3 coding DNA: TGTGCCAGCAGCCATGGAGGGGGGGCGAACACCGGGGAGCTGTTTTTT.

The chain uses TRBV9 and TRBJ2-2; 8 nucleotides align to TRBD2. The germline gives CDR1 SGDLS, CDR2 YYNGEE. This CDR3 spans 17 amino acids. V gave up 3 bases and J gave up 6 bases; unmatched junction bases: 13. The chain's CDR3 is CASSAPHEGLVPGELFF. The CDR3, as DNA: TGTGCCAGCAGCGCCCCCCATGAGGGACTAGTTCCCGGGGAGCTGTTTTTT.

This clone was counted once. The V and J genes are TRBV7-9 and TRBJ1-6; no firm D call. V lost 4 bases and J lost 9, with 16 bases in between. The V gene's germline CDR1 is SEHNR and CDR2 FQNEAQ (reference sequence). This CDR3 contains 15 residues. The CDR3 loop is CASSSDSGMSSPLHF. DNA for the CDR3: TGTGCCAGCAGCTCGGACTCGGGGATGAGTTCACCCCTCCACTTT. Together with reference TRBV7-9 and TRBJ1-6, the CDR3 gives the full variable domain: DTGVSQNPRHKITKRGQNVTFRCDPISEHNRLYWYRQTLGQGPEFLTYFQNEAQLEKSRLLSDRFSAERPKGSFSTLEIQRTEQGDSAMYLCASSSDSGMSSPLHFGNGTRLTVT.

In DNA form, the CDR3 reads TGCGCCAGCAGCTACCAGGGTGGAAGCAATCAGCCCCAGCATTTT. Translated, it gives CASSYQGGSNQPQHF. The V gene is TRBV5-1, the J gene TRBJ1-5; a possible D gene is TRBD1 (5 bases). Looked up from germline, CDR1 is SGHRS and CDR2 is YFSETQ. The CDR3 spans 15 residues. The ends were cut back, 3 bases at V and 1 base at J, with 11 bases in the middle.

The chain uses TRBV15 and TRBJ1-1, with TRBD1 as a possible D gene (6 bases). Germline lookup yields CDR1 LNHNV and CDR2 YYDKDF (reference sequence). This CDR3 spans 12 amino acids. Trimming pared 11 bases from V and 5 bases from J, leaving 15 bases between. The DNA for the CDR3 is TGTGCCCGCCAGCAGGGGCGGACTGAAGCTTTCTTT. This gives the protein CARQQGRTEAFF.

This clone is a singleton in its sample. The rearrangement links TRBV28 to TRBJ2-2; 10 bases agree with TRBD1. Per the germline V gene, CDR1 is MDHEN and CDR2 is SYDVKM. V gave up 3 bases and J gave up 7 bases; unmatched junction bases: 8. The CDR3 runs 16 residues. Written as DNA, the CDR3 is TGTGCCAGCAGTTTCAGGAAGACAGGGGGCGACGGGGAGCTGTTTTTT. It yields the protein CASSFRKTGGDGELFF.